The source of this T cell receptor (beta chain) is a study of OX40 agonist ivuxolimab in advanced cancers. Across the whole study: The patients received ivuxolimab by intravenous route every 2 weeks at 0.01 to 10 mg/kg. Study-level results: On average, a greater number of expanded clones characterised CD8+ T cells relative to CD4+.

Repertoires were generated with immunoSEQ multiplex PCR, while TCRdb's copy carries only in-frame clones and drops some. The sample yields about 49,000 clones, around 86% seen once. This CDR3 has 15 residues. Germline assignment: CDR1 SGDLS and CDR2 YYNGEE. Trimming pared 10 bases from V and 10 bases from J, leaving 27 bases between. Turning to this clone: Antigen specificity is unknown.

The J gene is TRBJ2-1, the V gene TRBV9; tentative D call: TRBD2 (6 bases). The sequence derives from an adult with an advanced solid tumor such as melanoma, head and neck, liver or kidney cancer. Sample: CD4+ or CD8+ T cells sorted from blood, taken in a trial of the OX40 agonist ivuxolimab. The CDR3 DNA follows: TGTGCCGAGAGGAAAGGAGGCGGGACCTCGTGGGAGCAGTTCTTC. This encodes CAERKGGGTSWEQFF.